This TCR beta chain was found in a study of blood T cell repertoires in COVID-19. Study-level information: Collection of acute and convalescent COVID-19 samples took place in the United States, Italy and Spain. T cells, B-cell-depleted T cells, or PBMCs provided the cDNA or gDNA that served as material.

J lost 2 bases, V lost 3 bases, and 10 bases had no gene match. CDR1 is GTSNPN and CDR2 is SVGIG in the germline V gene (reference sequence). The CDR3 loop spans 15 amino acids. Produced via immunoSEQ multiplex PCR; TCRdb's table is partial and in-frame only. The sample shows 150,000 to 200,000 clones, around 85% of them seen only once. The sequenced sample consisted of peripheral blood. The clonotype originates from a woman of 80 years or more with acute or convalescent COVID-19. V and J are TRBV30 and TRBJ2-7, with 7 positions matching TRBD2. For the CDR3, the DNA is TGTGCCTGGAGCGGAAGCGGGAAATCCACCTACGAGCAGTACTTC. It specifies CAWSGSGKSTYEQYF.